The 17 T cell receptor beta chains below were found in one sample sequenced in a study of Tregs in tolerant kidney transplant recipients. Method: immunoSEQ multiplex PCR; TCRdb's copy keeps in-frame clones and lacks some. Of 120,000 or so clones listed, around 94% are singletons. Material for sequencing was CD4+ T cells from blood. The receptors were gathered from a human donor in good health.

The chain carries TRBV5-8 and TRBJ1-5, with TRBD1 identical over 12 bases. Germline CDR1 reads SGHTS; CDR2 reads YDEGEE. V lost 4 bases to trimming and J lost 7 bases; unmatched junction nucleotides: 9. This CDR3 is built from 16 residues. The CDR3 region is CASSKSGTGGVQPQHF. In nucleotides, the CDR3 is TGTGCCAGCAGCAAATCCGGGACAGGGGGCGTACAGCCCCAGCATTTT.

This clone was seen a single time. The J gene is TRBJ2-7, the V gene TRBV19, with D possibly being TRBD1 (6 bases). Between the trimmed V and J ends, which lost 3 bases and 1 base, there was a span of 10 bases. The CDR3 extends over 14 amino acids. The V gene's germline CDR1 is LNHDA and CDR2 SQIVND (reference sequence). The CDR3 loop is CASSIRTVSYEQYF. The CDR3 DNA reads TGTGCCAGTAGTATCCGGACAGTTTCCTACGAGCAGTACTTC.

V gene TRBV7-6 combines with J gene TRBJ2-1; maybe TRBD2 (6 bases). Deletions cut 1 base from V and 4 bases from J, with 17 bases between. The germline V gene has CDR1 SGHVS and CDR2 FNYEAQ. The CDR3 has 17 amino acids. CDR3 coding DNA: TGTGCCAGCAGCTTAGTTTTCCGGGACTCCCAATACAATGAGCAGTTCTTC. Its translation is CASSLVFRDSQYNEQFF.

The chain uses TRBV19 and TRBJ2-3; D is undetermined. The V gene lost 5 bases and the J gene lost 6 bases, with 12 bases spanning the gap. The CDR3 runs 13 residues. Germline lookup yields CDR1 LNHDA and CDR2 SQIVND (reference sequence). CDR3: CASSGRREDTQYF. DNA of the CDR3: TGTGCCAGTAGTGGGCGGAGAGAGGATACGCAGTATTTT. Full variable domain (missing parts from reference TRBV19 and TRBJ2-3): DGGITQSPKYLFRKEGQNVTLSCEQNLNHDAMYWYRQDPGQGLRLIYYSQIVNDFQKGDIAEGYSVSREKKESFPLTVTSAQKNPTAFYLCASSGRREDTQYFGPGTRLTVL.

This clone was seen more than once but under ten times. The chain carries TRBV2 and TRBJ1-1; 7 nucleotides line up with TRBD1. V lost 7 bases, J lost 1 base, and 0 bases stayed unmatched. The CDR3 totals 12 residues. Germline values: CDR1 SNHLY, CDR2 FYNNEI. The DNA of the CDR3 is TGTGCCAGCAACAGGGGGAACACTGAAGCTTTCTTT. Translation gives CASNRGNTEAFF.

The chain joins TRBV18 to TRBJ2-1; D unresolved. The CDR3 consists of 16 residues. Between the trimmed V and J ends, which lost 2 bases and 4 bases, there was a span of 15 bases. CDR1 KGHSH and CDR2 LQKENI come from the germline V gene. CDR3 bases: TGTGCCAGCTCACCAATCGGACCAGCTCGGTACAATGAGCAGTTCTTC. Protein product: CASSPIGPARYNEQFF.

The chain has TRBV7-9 and TRBJ2-7; D is ambiguous. Germline V gene data show CDR1 as SEHNR and CDR2 as FQNEAQ (reference sequence). V was clipped by 5 bases and J by 0 bases, with 8 bases between them. This CDR3 spans 13 amino acids. For the CDR3, the DNA is TGTGCCAGCAGCAGAACGAGCTCCTACGAGCAGTACTTC. This encodes CASSRTSSYEQYF.

The V gene is TRBV7-6, the J gene TRBJ2-1; 9 nucleotides match TRBD2. This CDR3 has 16 amino acids. V lost 2 bases and J lost 8; bases outside the gene matches: 10. Germline V gives CDR1 SGHVS, CDR2 FNYEAQ. For the CDR3, the DNA is TGTGCCAGCAGCTTAACCGGGACTAGCTTTTGGGATGAGCAGTTCTTC. It translates to CASSLTGTSFWDEQFF.

The chain links TRBV10-3 to TRBJ2-7; unclear D gene. Germline V lookup: CDR1 ENHRY, CDR2 SYGVKD. The length of the CDR3 is 14 residues. V gave up 0 bases and J gave up 3 bases, with 9 bases separating them. DNA of the CDR3: TGTGCCATCAGTGAGTCAACAGCCAGCTACGAGCAGTACTTC. Encoded protein: CAISESTASYEQYF.

This clone was observed a single time. CDR3 protein: CASSGGSADTQYF. In DNA, the CDR3 is TGTGCCAGCAGTGGAGGGTCCGCAGATACGCAGTATTTT. This sequence joins TRBV27 and TRBJ2-3, with a possible D match to TRBD2 (6 bases). V gave up 5 bases and J gave up 4 bases, with 10 bases separating them. Germline V gene data show CDR1 as MNHEY and CDR2 as SMNVEV (reference sequence). The CDR3 sequence is 13 residues long.

This chain joins TRBV5-1 and TRBJ1-2, with a possible D match to TRBD1 (6 bases). The length of the CDR3 is 16 residues. The V end was cut by 0 bases, the J end by 6 bases, with 18 bases between. CDR1 and CDR2 (germline): SGHRS, YFSETQ. The CDR3 loop reads CASSLGTGKILDGYTF. CDR3 bases: TGCGCCAGCAGCTTGGGAACAGGGAAAATATTGGATGGCTACACCTTC.

The chain uses TRBV4-1 and TRBJ2-5; 12 bases map to TRBD2. The CDR3 contains 16 residues. V shed 3 bases and J 4 bases; nucleotides not matched to a gene: 6. Germline V gene lookup returns CDR1 MGHRA and CDR2 YSYEKL. CDR3 region: CASSHSLAGGLETQYF. The CDR3 DNA follows: TGCGCCAGCAGCCACTCCCTAGCGGGAGGGTTAGAGACCCAGTACTTC.

The rearrangement joins TRBV9 to TRBJ1-2; TRBD1 might be the D (6 bases). In germline, CDR1 is SGDLS, CDR2 YYNGEE. The ends were cut back, 2 bases at V and 4 bases at J, with 9 bases in the middle. The CDR3 length is 13 residues. CDR3 DNA sequence: TGTGCCAGCAGCGTGGGGGGCGGCTATGGCTACACCTTC. As protein: CASSVGGGYGYTF. Using reference TRBV9 and TRBJ1-2 for the parts outside the CDR3, the full variable domain is DSGVTQTPKHLITATGQRVTLRCSPRSGDLSVYWYQQSLDQGLQFLIQYYNGEERAKGNILERFSAQQFPDLHSELNLSSLELGDSALYFCASSVGGGYGYTFGSGTRLTVV.

The chain recombines TRBV2 with TRBJ2-3; 7 bases map to TRBD1. V lost 6 bases and J lost 3; bases outside the gene matches: 9. The CDR3 consists of 15 residues. Germline V gene lookup returns CDR1 SNHLY and CDR2 FYNNEI. This chain's CDR3 is CASRRQGSFTDTQYF. Written as DNA, the CDR3 is TGTGCCAGCAGGAGACAGGGTTCCTTTACAGATACGCAGTATTTT.

The V and J genes are TRBV7-2 and TRBJ1-3, with TRBD1 matching 8 bases. CDR1 is SGHTA, CDR2 FQGNSA, per germline. The V gene end was trimmed by 5 bases and the J gene end by 0 bases; junction bases not matched to a gene: 6. The CDR3 extends over 16 amino acids. CDR3 sequence (DNA): TGTGCCAGCAGCCAGCAGGGGGCATTCTCTGGAAACACCATATATTTT. It translates to CASSQQGAFSGNTIYF.

The chain has TRBV7-2 and TRBJ2-3, with TRBD2 identical over 13 bases. From germline, CDR1 is SGHTA and CDR2 FQGNSA. This CDR3 region has 18 residues. Trimming removed 6 bases from V and 4 bases from J; junction bases left unmatched: 13. The CDR3 sequence is CASRHPAPGLAGSDTQYF. CDR3 DNA sequence: TGTGCCAGCAGACACCCCGCCCCGGGACTAGCGGGATCAGATACGCAGTATTTT.

The chain recombines TRBV2 with TRBJ2-7; TRBD2 is a possible D gene (5 bases). The germline V gene has CDR1 SNHLY and CDR2 FYNNEI. V was trimmed by 4 bases and J by 5 bases, leaving 12 bases between them. This CDR3 comprises 13 residues. This chain's CDR3 is CASSAWAGHEQYF. CDR3 sequence (DNA): TGTGCCAGCAGTGCCTGGGCGGGCCACGAGCAGTACTTC. Based on the CDR3 plus reference TRBV2 and TRBJ2-7, the full variable domain is EPEVTQTPSHQVTQMGQEVILRCVPISNHLYFYWYRQILGQKVEFLVSFYNNEISEKSEIFDDQFSVERPDGSNFTLKIRSTKLEDSAMYFCASSAWAGHEQYFGPGTRLTVT.